The 2 T cell receptor beta chains below were found in one sample sequenced in a study of blood T cell repertoires in COVID-19. TCRdb keeps only in-frame clones here, not all; method: immunoSEQ multiplex PCR. The sample carries 120,000 to 150,000 clones, over 75% recorded once. The specimen sequenced was PBMCs or T cells enriched from blood (not recorded which). The receptor source for this set is a man aged 50-60 years in a cohort exposed to, infected with or recovered from COVID-19 (not recorded which).

V and J are TRBV7-2 and TRBJ1-2; D possibly corresponds to TRBD1 (5 bases). Germline lookup yields CDR1 SGHTA and CDR2 FQGNSA. The ends were cut back, 6 bases at V and 4 bases at J, with 15 bases in the middle. The CDR3 has 14 amino acids. CDR3 nucleotide sequence: TGTGCCAGCAGACCCGACAGCCAAGCCTATGGCTACACCTTC. This encodes CASRPDSQAYGYTF.

This chain uses TRBV4-2 with TRBJ2-5; D unresolved. The V and J ends lost 0 bases and 5 bases respectively, with 13 bases between them. Germline V gene lookup returns CDR1 LGHNA and CDR2 YNFKEQ. CDR3 length: 15 amino acids. The DNA of the CDR3 is TGTGCCAGCAGCCAAGATACCCCCGGTGAGGAGACCCAGTACTTC. Amino acid sequence: CASSQDTPGEETQYF.